The 21 T cell receptor beta chains presented below share a single source sample, sequenced in a study of blood T cell repertoires in COVID-19. Using immunoSEQ multiplex PCR, the repertoire was profiled, and TCRdb retains in-frame clones only, with some absent. The data show some 300,000 clones, around 91% seen once. Input material: PBMCs or T cells enriched from blood (not recorded which). These receptors all come from a woman aged 40 to 49 who had recovered from COVID-19.

About this clone: This same CDR3 is encoded by further DNA sequences in the sample. V gene TRBV29-1 combines with J gene TRBJ1-2; D may be TRBD1 (5 bases). There are 11 residues in the CDR3. The germline V and J ends were trimmed by 6 bases and 2 bases, with 7 bases remaining between them. Germline V gene lookup returns CDR1 SQVTM and CDR2 ANQGSEA. The CDR3 nucleotides read TGCAGCGTCCAGGGAAACTATGGCTACACCTTC. It yields the protein CSVQGNYGYTF.

This clone has only one observation. The chain couples TRBV11-2 to TRBJ2-1; 10 positions match TRBD1. CDR1 and CDR2 from the germline V gene are SGHAT and FQNNGV. The CDR3 sequence is 16 residues long. J lost 3 bases, V lost 5 bases, and 7 bases had no gene match. The CDR3 DNA reads as TGTGCCAGCAGCACAAGACAGGGGGCAATCTACAATGAGCAGTTCTTC. This sequence encodes CASSTRQGAIYNEQFF.

The chain combines TRBV11-3 with TRBJ1-6; no firm D call. The CDR3 is made up of 15 amino acids. The V end was cut by 1 base, the J end by 4 bases, with 8 bases between. Germline V lookup: CDR1 SGHNT, CDR2 YENEEA. CDR3 loop: CASSLVAVYNSPLHF. CDR3 coding DNA: TGTGCCAGCAGCTTAGTGGCAGTTTATAATTCACCCCTCCACTTT. Supplemented by reference TRBV11-3 and TRBJ1-6, the full variable domain reads EAGVVQSPRYKIIEKKQPVAFWCNPISGHNTLYWYLQNLGQGPELLIRYENEEAVDDSQLPKDRFSAERLKGVDSTLKIQPAELGDSAVYLCASSLVAVYNSPLHFGNGTRLTVT.

V usage is TRBV5-4 and J usage is TRBJ2-7; 7 nucleotides align to TRBD2. The V segment lost 0 bases and the J segment 3 bases; nucleotides outside the gene matches: 6. The CDR3 is made up of 15 amino acids. Germline V gene sequence: CDR1 SGHNT, CDR2 YYREEE (reference sequence). CDR3 sequence (DNA): TGTGCCAGCAGCTTGGTAGCCCGGGGGGTCTACGAGCAGTACTTC. This encodes CASSLVARGVYEQYF.

This clone was seen a single time. The chain carries TRBV28 and TRBJ1-5; D is undetermined. The CDR3 runs 16 residues. Germline V gives CDR1 MDHEN, CDR2 SYDVKM. Trimming took off 2 bases at V and 9 bases at J, with 20 bases between the two ends. The CDR3: CASSLKSPSRFAPQHF. CDR3 bases: TGTGCCAGCAGTTTAAAGTCCCCTAGCAGGTTTGCGCCCCAGCATTTT.

The chain links TRBV7-9 to TRBJ2-1, with D tentatively TRBD2 (5 bases). The CDR3 length is 17 residues. The V gene's germline CDR1 is SEHNR and CDR2 FQNEAQ (reference sequence). Trimming removed 3 bases at V and 2 bases at J, with 17 bases between. The DNA of the CDR3 is TGTGCCAGCAGCTTTCCCACGGAGAGGGCAACCTACAATGAGCAGTTCTTC. This codes for CASSFPTERATYNEQFF.

The CDR3 nucleotides are TGTGCCAGTAGTATAGATATGTGGGCTTACGAGCAGTACTTC. Its translation: CASSIDMWAYEQYF. This sequence joins TRBV19 and TRBJ2-7; no reliable D call. Per germline, CDR1 LNHDA and CDR2 SQIVND (reference sequence). The CDR3 consists of 14 residues. Trimming pared 0 bases from V and 4 bases from J, leaving 10 bases between.

The genes are TRBV6-2 or TRBV6-3 and TRBJ2-3; 9 nucleotides line up with TRBD2. This CDR3 region has 16 residues. Losses at the gene ends were 6 bases for V and 4 bases for J; bases not matched to a gene: 11. The germline V gene has CDR1 MNHEY and CDR2 SVGEGT. CDR3 protein: CASSPLGRGGADTQYF. CDR3 bases: TGTGCCAGCAGCCCTCTCGGGCGGGGGGGCGCAGATACGCAGTATTTT.

This clone was recorded once. The J gene is TRBJ1-2, the V gene TRBV7-9; 8 bases align to TRBD1. This CDR3 contains 18 residues. With 1 base clipped from V and 2 bases from J, the junction kept 12 bases outside the gene matches. CDR1 and CDR2 from the germline V gene are SEHNR and FQNEAQ (reference sequence). The CDR3 spells CASSLGDRFFWGNYGYTF. CDR3 in DNA: TGTGCCAGCAGCTTAGGGGACAGGTTTTTTTGGGGAAACTATGGCTACACCTTC.

J is TRBJ1-6 and V is TRBV27; TRBD1 matches 7 bases. The CDR3 runs 17 residues. The V gene's germline CDR1 is MNHEY and CDR2 SMNVEV (reference sequence). V dropped 1 base and J dropped 6; count of bases not matched to a gene: 9. The CDR3 coding sequence is TGTGCCAGCAGTTTATTTTTCGGGACAGACTTTAATTCACCCCTCCACTTT. Encoded protein: CASSLFFGTDFNSPLHF.

This rearrangement joins TRBV2 to TRBJ2-7; D gene uncertain. Per germline, CDR1 SNHLY and CDR2 FYNNEI. This CDR3 comprises 17 residues. V lost 3 bases and J 5 bases, leaving 23 bases between the germline ends. CDR3 nucleotides: TGTGCCAGCAGTGACAACGCCGGGTTCGGCTCATCGGACGAGCAGTACTTC. Protein sequence: CASSDNAGFGSSDEQYF.

The V call is TRBV2, the J call TRBJ2-3, with 7 bases identical to TRBD1. V gave up 1 base and J gave up 3 bases; unmatched junction bases: 4. Germline assignment: CDR1 SNHLY and CDR2 FYNNEI. CDR3 length equals 15 residues. CDR3 loop: CASSEVGGRTDTQYF. CDR3 coding DNA: TGTGCCAGCAGTGAAGTAGGGGGCAGAACAGATACGCAGTATTTT.

The V and J genes are TRBV5-4 and TRBJ1-1; D is undetermined. Trimming stripped 1 base from V and 5 bases from J, with 15 bases between. Germline CDR1 reads SGHNT; CDR2 reads YYREEE (reference sequence). The CDR3 runs to 15 residues. CDR3 in DNA: TGTGCCAGCAGCTTGACTAGTTCGGGAGGAACTGAAGCTTTCTTT. Amino acid sequence: CASSLTSSGGTEAFF.

This rearrangement joins TRBV3-1 (or the pseudogene TRBV3-2) to TRBJ2-7, with 7 bases aligning to TRBD1. Germline V gene sequence: CDR1 LGHDT, CDR2 YNNKEL (reference sequence). The V and J ends lost 0 bases and 4 bases, in that order; junction bases with no gene match: 15. The CDR3 consists of 18 residues. The CDR3, as DNA: TGTGCCAGCAGCCAAGACCGTTGGTACACAGGGGTGGATTACGAGCAGTACTTC. Protein: CASSQDRWYTGVDYEQYF.

V and J are TRBV18 and TRBJ2-1, with 9 bases fitting TRBD2. The CDR3 runs 16 residues. The J segment lost 0 bases and the V segment lost 3 bases, leaving 3 bases of the junction unmatched. Germline V gene data show CDR1 as KGHSH and CDR2 as LQKENI. The CDR3 loop is CASSPPSGDSYNEQFF. Written as DNA, the CDR3 is TGTGCCAGCTCACCTCCTAGCGGGGACTCCTACAATGAGCAGTTCTTC.

V usage is TRBV7-9 and J usage is TRBJ2-1, with D possibly matching TRBD1 (5 bases). Germline CDR1 reads SEHNR; CDR2 reads FQNEAQ (reference sequence). This CDR3 comprises 15 residues. V shed 1 base and J shed 3 bases, with 10 bases lying between them. The CDR3 sequence is CASSLGGKDYNEQFF. CDR3 coding DNA: TGTGCCAGCAGCTTAGGGGGCAAAGACTACAATGAGCAGTTCTTC.

The gene calls are TRBV3-1 (or the pseudogene TRBV3-2) and TRBJ1-5; D is uncertain. The CDR3 is made up of 13 amino acids. Trimming took 1 base from V and 9 from J, leaving 10 bases between them. Germline V gene data show CDR1 as LGHDT and CDR2 as YNNKEL (reference sequence). The CDR3 is CASSQGAVRPQHF. The CDR3 DNA sequence: TGTGCCAGCAGCCAAGGTGCCGTGAGGCCCCAGCATTTT.

This clone appeared a single time. V and J are TRBV7-9 and TRBJ1-6, with D possibly TRBD1 on 5 matching bases. This CDR3 has 11 amino acids. V was cut by 4 bases and J by 15 bases, with 10 bases left in between. Germline V gene data show CDR1 as SEHNR and CDR2 as FQNEAQ (reference sequence). The chain's CDR3 is CASSSGEGLHF. The CDR3 DNA follows: TGTGCCAGCAGCTCGGGGGAGGGCCTCCACTTT.

The genes are TRBV29-1 and TRBJ2-1; 12 bases are shared with TRBD2. The V gene end was trimmed by 4 bases and the J gene end by 7 bases; junction bases not matched to a gene: 5. CDR3 length: 14 amino acids. CDR1 is SQVTM and CDR2 is ANQGSEA in the germline V gene. The CDR3, as DNA: TGCAGCGTTGTGGAACTAGCGGGAGGAAATGAGCAGTTCTTC. Its translation: CSVVELAGGNEQFF.

The V call is TRBV4-1, the J call TRBJ2-5, with D maybe TRBD1 (5 bases). CDR1 MGHRA and CDR2 YSYEKL come from the germline V gene. The CDR3 totals 14 residues. Trimming removed 0 bases from V and 5 bases from J, with 10 bases in between. The CDR3 here is CASSQESRVETQYF. The DNA of the CDR3 is TGCGCCAGCAGCCAAGAGTCCAGGGTGGAGACCCAGTACTTC.

The rearrangement uses TRBV4-1 and TRBJ2-3, with 7 bases aligning to TRBD2. This CDR3 contains 17 residues. Germline-derived CDR1 and CDR2 are MGHRA and YSYEKL. V gave up 0 bases and J gave up 5 bases; unmatched junction bases: 11. CDR3 protein: CASSQDPPGRGLDTQYF. CDR3 in DNA: TGCGCCAGCAGCCAAGACCCCCCCGGGCGGGGGTTAGATACGCAGTATTTT.